Detailed here is one TCR beta chain. The record originates from a study of blood T cell repertoires in COVID-19. Clones were sequenced by immunoSEQ multiplex PCR, and TCRdb holds only the in-frame ones, with some missing. The sample shows hundreds of thousands of clones, more than 85% of them seen only once. Sequenced input: peripheral blood. This receptor was obtained from a man in his forties with acute or convalescent COVID-19.

This CDR3 reads CASRAIGGTHYGYTF. The CDR3 nucleotides read TGCGCCAGCAGGGCCATCGGCGGGACCCACTATGGCTACACCTTC. This rearrangement joins TRBV5-1 to TRBJ1-2, with D tentatively TRBD1 (5 bases). V was shortened by 5 bases and J by 3 bases, with 17 bases between the two germline ends. The germline CDR1 and CDR2 sequences are SGHRS and YFSETQ. The length of the CDR3 is 15 residues.